The 30 T cell receptor beta chains listed next were all sequenced from one sample in a study of siplizumab effects on memory and regulatory T cells. The method was immunoSEQ multiplex PCR; TCRdb's version includes in-frame clones alone and lacks a portion of them. The repertoire holds about 15,000 clones, with around 46% as singletons. No antigen is known for these receptors. A 37°C coculture lasting five to seven days was applied to the mixed lymphocyte reaction cells. The sequenced sample consisted of CFSE-low (dividing) CD4+ T cells sorted from an allogeneic mixed lymphocyte reaction. Every receptor here comes from a human donor in good health; the cells came from an allogeneic mixed lymphocyte reaction. Some clones in this sample may be carry-over from other donors' samples.

V and J are TRBV9 and TRBJ2-7, with D tentatively TRBD2 (5 bases). Trimming left V 0 bases short and J 7 bases short, with 14 bases between. CDR3 length: 14 residues. Germline lookup yields CDR1 SGDLS and CDR2 YYNGEE. DNA for the CDR3: TGTGCCAGCAGCGTAGAGCCAGAGCGAGGGGAGCAGTACTTC. It encodes CASSVEPERGEQYF.

The V call is TRBV19, the J call TRBJ2-1; 12 bases align to TRBD2. J was trimmed by 12 bases and V by 7 bases; bases with no gene match: 7. The CDR3 totals 13 residues. Germline loops: CDR1 LNHDA, CDR2 SQIVND (reference sequence). The CDR3 sequence is CASIGTSGYRQFF. DNA for the CDR3: TGTGCCAGTATAGGGACTAGCGGGTATAGGCAGTTCTTC. The full variable domain, with the rest looked up from reference TRBV19 and TRBJ2-1, is DGGITQSPKYLFRKEGQNVTLSCEQNLNHDAMYWYRQDPGQGLRLIYYSQIVNDFQKGDIAEGYSVSREKKESFPLTVTSAQKNPTAFYLCASIGTSGYRQFFGPGTRLTVL.

This chain connects TRBV29-1 to TRBJ2-4; the D is unclear. V lost 7 bases and J 0 bases, leaving 16 bases between the germline ends. CDR3 length: 15 residues. CDR1 is SQVTM and CDR2 is ANQGSEA in the germline V gene. CDR3 sequence reads: CSASGRRLAKNIQYF. DNA of the CDR3: TGCAGCGCGTCAGGTAGGAGACTAGCCAAAAACATTCAGTACTTC.

This clone is termed medium-sized. The CDR3 DNA reads TGTGCCAGCAGCTTAGTGTCGGGGACTAGCGGGAGAACCTACACGTTCTTC. Its protein product is CASSLVSGTSGRTYTFF. This chain connects TRBV7-9 to TRBJ2-1; 14 bases fit TRBD2. There are 17 residues in the CDR3. V was pared by 1 base and J by 15 bases, with 14 bases of the junction left unmatched. Germline CDR1 and CDR2: SEHNR and FQNEAQ (reference sequence).

CDR3 DNA: TGTGCCTGGACGGCGACAGGGGGCACTGAAGCTTTCTTT. It encodes CAWTATGGTEAFF. This chain connects TRBV30 to TRBJ1-1; 9 bases line up with TRBD1. The CDR3 spans 13 residues. Germline V gene lookup returns CDR1 GTSNPN and CDR2 SVGIG (reference sequence). V was clipped by 4 bases and J by 4 bases; unmatched bases: 4.

The table lists this clone with a few counts. The chain joins TRBV10-2 to TRBJ2-5, with 7 positions matching TRBD1. Germline CDR1 reads WSHSY; CDR2 reads SAAADI. V trimming: 10 bases; J trimming: 2 bases; junction bases outside the gene matches: 19. This CDR3 comprises 17 residues. The CDR3 bases are TGCGCCACACCAAGATCAGAGGGGGCAGCGATACAAGAGACCCAGTACTTC. Its protein product is CATPRSEGAAIQETQYF.

This clone was detected ten times or more. The gene calls are TRBV10-3 and TRBJ1-2; 12 bases fit TRBD1. Trimming removed 6 bases from V and 3 bases from J; junction bases left unmatched: 2. Looked up from germline, CDR1 is ENHRY and CDR2 is SYGVKD. This CDR3 contains 14 residues. CDR3 residues: CAISGDRGHYGYTF. The CDR3 region has the DNA TGTGCCATCAGCGGGGACAGGGGGCACTATGGCTACACCTTC.

This clone is large by share. V is TRBV5-6 and J is TRBJ2-7; TRBD2 matches 7 bases. Trimming took 1 base from V and 2 from J; bases not matched to a gene: 9. The CDR3 consists of 16 residues. Germline V lookup: CDR1 SGHDT, CDR2 YYEEEE. The CDR3 region has the DNA TGTGCCAGCAGCTTGTTTCGCCTAGCGGAGCCCTACGAGCAGTACTTC. Encoded protein: CASSLFRLAEPYEQYF.

This clone was seen once. J is TRBJ1-2 and V is TRBV20-1, with D perhaps matching TRBD1 (5 bases). CDR3 length: 11 residues. The germline V gene has CDR1 DFQATT and CDR2 SNEGSKA (reference sequence). V shed 3 bases and J shed 4 bases, with 6 bases lying between them. DNA for the CDR3: TGCAGTGCTAGGGGGCGCTATGGCTACACCTTC. Translation gives CSARGRYGYTF.

This clone was picked up a small number of times. The V gene is TRBV28, the J gene TRBJ2-7, with a tentative D call TRBD2 (5 bases). Germline V lookup: CDR1 MDHEN, CDR2 SYDVKM. The length of the CDR3 is 14 residues. Trimming took off 0 bases at V and 0 bases at J, with 6 bases between the two ends. As DNA, the CDR3 is TGTGCCAGCAGTTTATGGGGGAGCTCCTACGAGCAGTACTTC. Translating gives CASSLWGSSYEQYF.

The chain combines TRBV5-1 with TRBJ2-1; 12 bases line up with TRBD2. The V gene end was trimmed by 4 bases and the J gene end by 9 bases; junction bases not matched to a gene: 11. The CDR3 length is 16 residues. CDR1 SGHRS and CDR2 YFSETQ come from the germline V gene. CDR3 loop: CASSPRTSGNTGEQFF. The CDR3 coding sequence is TGCGCCAGCAGCCCCAGGACTAGCGGGAATACTGGTGAGCAGTTCTTC.

Comments on this clone: One base away lies a much larger clone, so this may be a sequencing read error. The rearrangement uses TRBV7-9 and TRBJ2-5; tentatively, D is TRBD1 (6 bases). The germline gives CDR1 SEHNR, CDR2 FQNEAQ (reference sequence). The CDR3 runs to 12 residues. CDR3: CASSWGQETRYF. The CDR3, as DNA: TGTGCCAGCAGTTGGGGGCAAGAGACCCGGTACTTC. The full variable domain, completed using reference TRBV7-9 and TRBJ2-5, is DTGVSQNPRHKITKRGQNVTFRCDPISEHNRLYWYRQTLGQGPEFLTYFQNEAQLEKSRLLSDRFSAERPKGSFSTLEIQRTEQGDSAMYLCASSWGQETRYFGPGTRLLVL.

The chain combines TRBV7-9 with TRBJ2-3; 12 bases align to TRBD2. CDR1 is SEHNR, CDR2 FQNEAQ, per germline (reference sequence). The CDR3 runs to 17 residues. Trimming cost V 0 bases and J 4 bases; bases outside gene matches: 5. The CDR3 DNA follows: TGTGCCAGCAGCTTAGCAGCTAGCGGGAGGGCCGCAGATACGCAGTATTTT. The encoded protein is CASSLAASGRAADTQYF.

There are a few counts of this clone. This chain joins TRBV11-3 and TRBJ2-2; 12 nucleotides agree with TRBD2. The CDR3 length is 16 residues. The germline V gene encodes CDR1 SGHNT and CDR2 YENEEA. Trimming removed 4 bases from V and 7 bases from J; junction bases left unmatched: 7. CDR3: CASSSTSGRLIGELFF. Written as DNA, the CDR3 is TGTGCCAGCAGCTCCACTAGCGGGAGGCTTATCGGGGAGCTGTTTTTT.

The chain is built from TRBV9 and TRBJ2-2; 8 positions match TRBD2. V lost 2 bases, J lost 6 bases, and 6 bases stayed unmatched. The germline V gene has CDR1 SGDLS and CDR2 YYNGEE. There are 15 residues in the CDR3. The CDR3 spells CASSVGRALAGELFF. The DNA of the CDR3 is TGTGCCAGCAGCGTCGGGAGGGCCCTCGCCGGGGAGCTGTTTTTT. Complete variable domain (other parts from reference TRBV9 and TRBJ2-2): DSGVTQTPKHLITATGQRVTLRCSPRSGDLSVYWYQQSLDQGLQFLIQYYNGEERAKGNILERFSAQQFPDLHSELNLSSLELGDSALYFCASSVGRALAGELFFGEGSRLTVL.

The chain carries TRBV27 and TRBJ2-7, with D possibly TRBD2 on 6 matching bases. CDR1 is MNHEY, CDR2 SMNVEV, per germline (reference sequence). The CDR3 extends over 13 amino acids. With 3 bases removed from V and 4 bases from J, the gap between germline ends came to 10 bases. The CDR3 loop is CASSFVSGYEQYF. The CDR3 DNA reads as TGTGCCAGCAGTTTTGTCAGCGGGTACGAGCAGTACTTC.

The chain combines TRBV7-9 with TRBJ1-3; D call uncertain. This CDR3 contains 12 residues. Germline lookup yields CDR1 SEHNR and CDR2 FQNEAQ (reference sequence). Deletions cut 0 bases from V and 9 bases from J, with 6 bases between. The DNA for the CDR3 is TGTGCCAGCAGCTTAGCGTCCGGCACCATATATTTT. Translation gives CASSLASGTIYF.

This clone was picked up one time. V is TRBV7-9 and J is TRBJ2-7, with a tentative D call TRBD2 (6 bases). The CDR3 has 16 residues. V lost 5 bases and J 2 bases, leaving 19 bases between the germline ends. Per germline, CDR1 SEHNR and CDR2 FQNEAQ (reference sequence). CDR3 residues: CASSQEFASATYEQYF. CDR3 nucleotide sequence: TGTGCCAGCAGCCAAGAGTTTGCTAGCGCAACCTACGAGCAGTACTTC.

The chain carries TRBV6-6 and TRBJ2-7, with D perhaps matching TRBD2 (5 bases). From germline, CDR1 is MNHNY and CDR2 SVGAGI (reference sequence). CDR3 length: 14 amino acids. V was cut by 6 bases and J by 0 bases, with 12 bases left in between. The CDR3 DNA is TGTGCCAGCAGCTCCGGGATCTCCTCCTACGAGCAGTACTTC. As protein: CASSSGISSYEQYF.

This clone rates as medium-sized. This chain connects TRBV6-1 to TRBJ2-7; 8 bases match TRBD1. V trimming: 4 bases; J trimming: 7 bases; junction bases outside the gene matches: 6. CDR3 length equals 13 residues. Per the germline V gene, CDR1 is MNHNS and CDR2 is SASEGT. The CDR3 region is CASSVRTGLEQYF. The CDR3 DNA sequence: TGTGCCAGCAGTGTTCGGACAGGGTTAGAGCAGTACTTC.

V usage is TRBV10-2 and J usage is TRBJ2-5; D not resolved. The CDR3 loop spans 14 amino acids. Germline-derived CDR1 and CDR2 are WSHSY and SAAADI. Trimming pared 2 bases from V and 2 bases from J, leaving 9 bases between. The CDR3 protein is CASSEVGIQETQYF. In DNA, the CDR3 is TGCGCCAGCAGTGAGGTGGGCATTCAAGAGACCCAGTACTTC.

The chain uses TRBV25-1 and TRBJ2-7, with 9 nucleotides matching TRBD1. This CDR3 is built from 14 residues. The J segment lost 6 bases and the V segment lost 1 base, leaving 4 bases of the junction unmatched. In germline, CDR1 is MGHDK, CDR2 SYGVNS. The CDR3 is CASSESGTGFEQYF. CDR3 DNA: TGTGCCAGCAGTGAATCGGGGACAGGGTTCGAGCAGTACTTC.

This clone counts as medium-sized. The chain recombines TRBV4-1 with TRBJ1-2, with TRBD1 identical over 7 bases. Losses at the gene ends were 2 bases for V and 5 bases for J; bases not matched to a gene: 14. The CDR3 is made up of 17 amino acids. Germline V gene data show CDR1 as MGHRA and CDR2 as YSYEKL. The CDR3 coding sequence is TGCGCCAGCAGCCAAAGAAGTAGCGGGCAGGGGGTTTATGGCTACACCTTC. It translates to CASSQRSSGQGVYGYTF.

This chain uses TRBV10-2 with TRBJ1-5; possibly TRBD1 for D (5 bases). The CDR3 loop spans 16 amino acids. Germline CDR1 and CDR2: WSHSY and SAAADI. The V end was cut by 1 base, the J end by 4 bases, with 14 bases between. The CDR3 spells CASSEWGVWKNQPQHF. The CDR3, as DNA: TGCGCCAGCAGTGAGTGGGGGGTCTGGAAAAATCAGCCCCAGCATTTT.

The chain carries TRBV30 and TRBJ2-3, with D possibly being TRBD1 or TRBD2 (5 bases each). Trimming removed 0 bases at V and 7 bases at J, with 14 bases between. Germline-derived CDR1 and CDR2 are GTSNPN and SVGIG (reference sequence). The CDR3 sequence is 14 residues long. The CDR3 region is CAWSVGTTRNTQYF. The CDR3 bases are TGTGCCTGGAGTGTAGGGACCACCAGGAATACGCAGTATTTT.

This clone was detected a few times. The chain links TRBV11-2 to TRBJ1-1; D gene ambiguous. Germline loops: CDR1 SGHAT, CDR2 FQNNGV. V was trimmed by 1 base and J by 2 bases, leaving 8 bases between them. This CDR3 has 14 residues. This CDR3 is CASSLGPANTEAFF. Here the CDR3 DNA reads TGTGCCAGCAGCTTAGGGCCTGCAAACACTGAAGCTTTCTTT.

This clone was recorded a few times. This chain links TRBV5-1 with TRBJ2-4, with 13 nucleotides matching TRBD2. V was clipped by 4 bases and J by 9 bases; unmatched bases: 4. The CDR3 loop spans 14 amino acids. The V gene's germline CDR1 is SGHRS and CDR2 YFSETQ. CDR3 residues: CASSPGTSGIIQYF. The CDR3 DNA reads as TGCGCCAGCAGCCCCGGGACTAGCGGGATCATTCAGTACTTC.

This clone was counted at least ten times. The rearrangement uses TRBV29-1 and TRBJ2-3, with D possibly being TRBD2 (6 bases). V dropped 5 bases and J dropped 0 bases, with 12 bases sitting between them. CDR1 SQVTM and CDR2 ANQGSEA come from the germline V gene. This CDR3 comprises 14 residues. The chain's CDR3 is CSVLRGMSTDTQYF. Written as DNA, the CDR3 is TGCAGCGTTCTACGCGGGATGAGCACAGATACGCAGTATTTT.

The chain links TRBV11-2 to TRBJ2-2; no clear D gene. CDR1 and CDR2 (germline): SGHAT, FQNNGV. V lost 10 bases and J 2 bases, leaving 11 bases between the germline ends. CDR3 size: 13 residues. The chain's CDR3 is CATKLINTGELFF. CDR3 in DNA: TGTGCCACCAAGCTCATTAACACCGGGGAGCTGTTTTTT. Combining the CDR3 with reference TRBV11-2 and TRBJ2-2 gives the whole variable domain EAGVAQSPRYKIIEKRQSVAFWCNPISGHATLYWYQQILGQGPKLLIQFQNNGVVDDSQLPKDRFSAERLKGVDSTLKIQPAKLEDSAVYLCATKLINTGELFFGEGSRLTVL.

The chain uses TRBV6-6 and TRBJ1-2; D gene unclear. The V end lost 0 bases, the J end lost 8 bases, and 16 bases lay between the germline ends. This CDR3 contains 15 residues. Germline CDR1 and CDR2: MNHNY and SVGAGI (reference sequence). This CDR3 reads CASSYSQIIRRGYTF. CDR3 bases: TGTGCCAGCAGTTACTCCCAGATTATAAGGCGAGGCTACACCTTC.